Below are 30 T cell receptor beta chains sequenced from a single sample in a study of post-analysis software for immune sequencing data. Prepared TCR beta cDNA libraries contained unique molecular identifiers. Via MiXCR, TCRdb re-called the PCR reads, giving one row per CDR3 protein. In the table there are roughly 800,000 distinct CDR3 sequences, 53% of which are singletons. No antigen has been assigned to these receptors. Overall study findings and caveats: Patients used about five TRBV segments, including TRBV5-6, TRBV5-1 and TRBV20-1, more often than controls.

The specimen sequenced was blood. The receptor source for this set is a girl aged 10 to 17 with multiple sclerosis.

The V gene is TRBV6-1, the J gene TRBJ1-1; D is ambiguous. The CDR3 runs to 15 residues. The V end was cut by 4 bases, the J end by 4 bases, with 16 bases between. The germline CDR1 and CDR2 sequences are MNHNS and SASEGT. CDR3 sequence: CASSGHRDMLTEAFF. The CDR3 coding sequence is TGTGCCAGCAGTGGACATAGAGACATGCTCACTGAAGCTTTCTTT.

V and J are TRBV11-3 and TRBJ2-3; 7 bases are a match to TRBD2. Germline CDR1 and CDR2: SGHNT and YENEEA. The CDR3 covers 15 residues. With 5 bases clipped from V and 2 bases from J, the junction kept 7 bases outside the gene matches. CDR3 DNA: TGTGCCAGCAGCCAAGCGGGGATGCCCACAGATACGCAGTATTTT. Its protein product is CASSQAGMPTDTQYF. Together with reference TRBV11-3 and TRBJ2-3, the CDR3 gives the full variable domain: EAGVVQSPRYKIIEKKQPVAFWCNPISGHNTLYWYLQNLGQGPELLIRYENEEAVDDSQLPKDRFSAERLKGVDSTLKIQPAELGDSAVYLCASSQAGMPTDTQYFGPGTRLTVL.

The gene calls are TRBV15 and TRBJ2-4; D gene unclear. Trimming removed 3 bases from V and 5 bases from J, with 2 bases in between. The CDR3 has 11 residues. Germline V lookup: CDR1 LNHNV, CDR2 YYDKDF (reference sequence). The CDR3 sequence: CATSRENIQYF. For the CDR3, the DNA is TGTGCCACCAGCAGGGAAAACATTCAGTACTTC.

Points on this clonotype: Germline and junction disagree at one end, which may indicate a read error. The CDR3 DNA reads TGTACCAGCAGTGTTAAGAGGGACGGATCGGGGAATGAAAAACTGTTTTTT. Residues: CTSSVKRDGSGNEKLFF. The rearrangement uses TRBV9 and TRBJ1-4; TRBD1 is a possible D gene (5 bases). The germline V gene has CDR1 SGDLS and CDR2 YYNGEE. The CDR3 extends over 17 amino acids.

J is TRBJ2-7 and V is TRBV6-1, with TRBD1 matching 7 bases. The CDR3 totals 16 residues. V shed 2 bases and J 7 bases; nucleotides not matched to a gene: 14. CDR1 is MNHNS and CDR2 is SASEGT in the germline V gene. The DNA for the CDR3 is TGTGCCAGCAGTGAATTAGGGGGCGCGGGTCCGGGTGAGCAGTACTTC. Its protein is CASSELGGAGPGEQYF.

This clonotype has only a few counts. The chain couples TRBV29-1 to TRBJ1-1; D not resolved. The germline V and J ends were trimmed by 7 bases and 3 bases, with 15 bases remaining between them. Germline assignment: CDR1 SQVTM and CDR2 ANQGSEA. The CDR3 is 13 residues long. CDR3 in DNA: TGCAGCGCTGCGAGGAGGTCTGACACTGAAGCTTTCTTT. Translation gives CSAARRSDTEAFF.

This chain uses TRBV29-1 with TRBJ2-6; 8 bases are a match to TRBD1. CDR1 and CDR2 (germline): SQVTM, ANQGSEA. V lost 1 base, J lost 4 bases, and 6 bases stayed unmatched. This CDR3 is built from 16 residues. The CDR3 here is CSVEGQGAFGANVLTF. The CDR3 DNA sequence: TGCAGCGTTGAAGGCCAGGGGGCATTCGGGGCCAACGTCCTGACTTTC.

Here the CDR3 reads CSVEGRSSLEQYF. CDR3 bases: TGCAGCGTTGAAGGTCGCAGCTCCCTGGAGCAGTACTTC. The chain combines TRBV29-1 with TRBJ2-7; unclear D gene. CDR3 length equals 13 residues. V lost 1 base and J lost 7, with 14 bases in between. In germline, CDR1 is SQVTM, CDR2 ANQGSEA.

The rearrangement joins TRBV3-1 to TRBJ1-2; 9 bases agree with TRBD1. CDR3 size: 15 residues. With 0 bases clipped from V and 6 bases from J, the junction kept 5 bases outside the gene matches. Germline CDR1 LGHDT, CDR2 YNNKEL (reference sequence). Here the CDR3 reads CASSQDPQGAHGYTF. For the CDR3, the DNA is TGTGCCAGCAGCCAAGATCCACAGGGGGCGCATGGCTACACCTTC.

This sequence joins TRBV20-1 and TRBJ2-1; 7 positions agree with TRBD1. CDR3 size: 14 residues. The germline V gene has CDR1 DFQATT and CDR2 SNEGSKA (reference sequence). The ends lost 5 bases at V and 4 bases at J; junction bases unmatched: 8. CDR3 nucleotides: TGCAGTGCTCAAAGGGGGCCCACGTACAATGAGCAGTTCTTC. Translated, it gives CSAQRGPTYNEQFF.

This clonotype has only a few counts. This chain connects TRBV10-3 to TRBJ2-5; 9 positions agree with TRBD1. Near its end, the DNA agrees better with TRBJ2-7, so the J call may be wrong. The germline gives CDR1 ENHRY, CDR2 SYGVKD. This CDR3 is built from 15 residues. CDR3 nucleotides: TGTGCCATCAGTGAGAGAGGACAGGGGCGGTACGAGCAGTACTTC. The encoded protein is CAISERGQGRYEQYF.

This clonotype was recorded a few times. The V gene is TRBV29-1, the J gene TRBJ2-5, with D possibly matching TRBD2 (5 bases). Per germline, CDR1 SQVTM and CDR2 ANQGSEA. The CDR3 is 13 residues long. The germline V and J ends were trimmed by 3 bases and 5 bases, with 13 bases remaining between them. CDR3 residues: CSVDVGPGETQYF. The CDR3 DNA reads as TGCAGCGTTGACGTAGGCCCGGGGGAGACCCAGTACTTC.

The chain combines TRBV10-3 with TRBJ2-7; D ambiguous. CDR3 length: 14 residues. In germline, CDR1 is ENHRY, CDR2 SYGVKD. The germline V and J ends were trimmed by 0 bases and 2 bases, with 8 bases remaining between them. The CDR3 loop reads CAISESTATYEQYF. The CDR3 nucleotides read TGTGCCATCAGTGAGTCAACAGCAACCTACGAGCAGTACTTC.

CDR3 loop: CAISKRFLKTGDTSGANVLTF. The DNA for the CDR3 is TGTGCCATCAGTAAGAGGTTCCTTAAGACAGGGGACACCTCTGGGGCCAACGTCCTGACTTTC. The rearrangement joins TRBV10-3 to TRBJ2-6, with 8 nucleotides matching TRBD1. The CDR3 loop spans 21 amino acids. V was pared by 5 bases and J by 0 bases, with 18 bases of the junction left unmatched. Looked up from germline, CDR1 is ENHRY and CDR2 is SYGVKD.

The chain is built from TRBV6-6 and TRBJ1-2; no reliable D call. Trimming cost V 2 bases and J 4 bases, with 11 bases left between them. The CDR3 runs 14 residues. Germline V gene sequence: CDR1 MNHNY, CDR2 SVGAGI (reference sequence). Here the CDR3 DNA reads TGTGCCAGCAGTTACGGAAGCAGGATCTATGGCTACACCTTC. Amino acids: CASSYGSRIYGYTF.

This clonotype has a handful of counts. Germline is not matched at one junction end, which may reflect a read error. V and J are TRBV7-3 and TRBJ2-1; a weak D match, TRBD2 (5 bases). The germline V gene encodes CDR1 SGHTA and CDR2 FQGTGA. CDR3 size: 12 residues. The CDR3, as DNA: TGCGCCAGCAGCTTATGGGGAGTTGAGCAGTTCTTC. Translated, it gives CASSLWGVEQFF.

The chain's CDR3 is CASSLIPEDTQYF. CDR3 nucleotides: TGCGCCAGCAGCTTAATCCCTGAAGATACGCAGTATTTT. The J gene is TRBJ2-3, the V gene TRBV5-1, with D hard to call. This CDR3 contains 13 residues. V lost 2 bases and J lost 5, with 9 bases in between. Looked up from germline, CDR1 is SGHRS and CDR2 is YFSETQ.

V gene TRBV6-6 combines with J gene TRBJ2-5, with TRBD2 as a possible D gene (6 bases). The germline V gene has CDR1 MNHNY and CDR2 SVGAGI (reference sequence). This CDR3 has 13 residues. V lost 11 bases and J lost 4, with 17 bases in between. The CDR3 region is CAGATRGRETQYF. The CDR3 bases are TGTGCCGGGGCAACGCGGGGACGAGAGACCCAGTACTTC.

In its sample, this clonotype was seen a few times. The CDR3 DNA follows: TGTGCCAGCAGCCGAGGGCCGGGAGAGCAGTACTTC. Translated, it gives CASSRGPGEQYF. The chain uses TRBV21-1 and TRBJ2-7; no check of the table's D call, TRBD2, against the DNA was made. TRBV21-1 corresponds to a pseudogene. CDR3 size: 12 residues.

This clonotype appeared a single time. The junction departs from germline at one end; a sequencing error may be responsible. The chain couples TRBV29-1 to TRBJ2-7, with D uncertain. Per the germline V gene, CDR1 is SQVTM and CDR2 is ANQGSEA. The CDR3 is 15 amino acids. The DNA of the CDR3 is TGCAGCGTCCTCAGAAGCAGGACGGTAACCTATGAGCAGTACTTC. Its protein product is CSVLRSRTVTYEQYF.

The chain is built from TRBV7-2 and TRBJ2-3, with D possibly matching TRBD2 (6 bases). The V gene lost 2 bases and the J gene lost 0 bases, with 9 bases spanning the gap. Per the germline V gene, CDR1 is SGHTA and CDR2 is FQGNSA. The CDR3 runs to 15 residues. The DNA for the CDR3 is TGTGCCAGCAGCTTACTAGCGAGCAGCACAGATACGCAGTATTTT. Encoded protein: CASSLLASSTDTQYF.

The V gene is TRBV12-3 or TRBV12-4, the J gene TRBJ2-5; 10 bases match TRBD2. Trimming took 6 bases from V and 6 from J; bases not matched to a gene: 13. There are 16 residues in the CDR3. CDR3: CASSHTSERGGKTQYF. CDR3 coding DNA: TGTGCCAGCAGCCATACATCTGAGCGGGGGGGAAAGACCCAGTACTTC.

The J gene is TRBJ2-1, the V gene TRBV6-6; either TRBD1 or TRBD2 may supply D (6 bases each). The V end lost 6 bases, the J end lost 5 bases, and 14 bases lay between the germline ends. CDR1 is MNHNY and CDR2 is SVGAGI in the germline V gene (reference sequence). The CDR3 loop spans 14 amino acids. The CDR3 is CASRDSGGNNEQFF. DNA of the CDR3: TGTGCCAGCAGAGACTCCGGGGGCAACAATGAGCAGTTCTTC.

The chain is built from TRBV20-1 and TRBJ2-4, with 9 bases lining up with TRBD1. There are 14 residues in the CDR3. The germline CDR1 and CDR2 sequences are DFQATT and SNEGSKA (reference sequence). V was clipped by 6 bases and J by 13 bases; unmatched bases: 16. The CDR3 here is CSARGAQGAGEQYF. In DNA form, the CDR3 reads TGCAGTGCCAGGGGAGCACAGGGGGCCGGTGAGCAGTACTTC.

The CDR3 sequence: CASSLIQGANSPLHF. CDR3 nucleotides: TGTGCCAGCAGCCTTATACAGGGGGCAAATTCACCCCTCCACTTT. This chain connects TRBV3-1 to TRBJ1-6; 9 nucleotides align to TRBD1. The V gene end was trimmed by 4 bases and the J gene end by 7 bases; junction bases not matched to a gene: 5. Germline CDR1 LGHDT, CDR2 YNNKEL (reference sequence). The CDR3 loop spans 15 amino acids.

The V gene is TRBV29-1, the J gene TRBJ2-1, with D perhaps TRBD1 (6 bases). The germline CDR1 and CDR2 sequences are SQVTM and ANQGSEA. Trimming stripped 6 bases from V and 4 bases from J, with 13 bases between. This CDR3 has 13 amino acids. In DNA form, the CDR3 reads TGCAGCGTACCGGGACAAGATTACAATGAGCAGTTCTTC. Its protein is CSVPGQDYNEQFF.

In DNA form, the CDR3 reads TGTGCCACCACCCCGGACGGCCTCACGCTCCAAGAGACCCAGTACTTC. Its translation: CATTPDGLTLQETQYF. This rearrangement joins TRBV15 to TRBJ2-5, with D unclear. Germline-derived CDR1 and CDR2 are LNHNV and YYDKDF (reference sequence). The CDR3 has 16 amino acids. V lost 7 bases, J lost 1 base, and 19 bases lay in between.

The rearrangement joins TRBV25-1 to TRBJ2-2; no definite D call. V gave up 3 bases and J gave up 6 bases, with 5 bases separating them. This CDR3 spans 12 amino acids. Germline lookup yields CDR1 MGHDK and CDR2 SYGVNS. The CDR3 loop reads CASSDLAGELFF. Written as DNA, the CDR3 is TGTGCCAGCAGTGATTTGGCCGGGGAGCTGTTTTTT.

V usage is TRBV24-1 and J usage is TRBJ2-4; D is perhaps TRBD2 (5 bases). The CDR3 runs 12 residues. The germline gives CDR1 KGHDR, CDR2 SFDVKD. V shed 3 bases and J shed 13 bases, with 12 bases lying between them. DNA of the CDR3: TGTGCCACCAGTGATCTGGGAGAGATCCAGTACTTC. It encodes CATSDLGEIQYF.

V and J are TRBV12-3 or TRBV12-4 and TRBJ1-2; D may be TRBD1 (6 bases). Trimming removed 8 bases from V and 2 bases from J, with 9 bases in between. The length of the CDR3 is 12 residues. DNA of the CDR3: TGTGCCAGCGGGACATTAAACTATGGCTACACCTTC. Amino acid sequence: CASGTLNYGYTF.